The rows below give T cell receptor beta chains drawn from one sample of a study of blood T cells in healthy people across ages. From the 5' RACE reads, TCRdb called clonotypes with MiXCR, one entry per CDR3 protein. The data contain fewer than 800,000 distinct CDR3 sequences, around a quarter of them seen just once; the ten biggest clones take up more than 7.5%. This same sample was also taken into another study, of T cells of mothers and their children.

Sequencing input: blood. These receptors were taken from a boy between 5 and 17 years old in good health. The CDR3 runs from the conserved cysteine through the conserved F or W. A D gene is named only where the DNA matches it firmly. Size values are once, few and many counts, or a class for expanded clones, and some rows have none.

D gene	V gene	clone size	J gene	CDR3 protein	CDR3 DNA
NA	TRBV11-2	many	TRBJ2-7	CASSLDRAGAGYEQYF	TGTGCCAGCAGCTTAGATCGGGCAGGGGCTGGCTACGAGCAGTACTTC
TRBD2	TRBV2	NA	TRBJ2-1	CASEQHLAGGRYEQFF	TGTGCCAGCGAGCAGCACCTAGCGGGGGGGCGCTATGAGCAGTTCTTC
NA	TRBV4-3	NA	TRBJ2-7	CASSYQRDGAYEQYF	TGCGCCAGCAGCTACCAACGGGACGGAGCCTACGAGCAGTACTTC
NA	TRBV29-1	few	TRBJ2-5	CSVESTSFETQYF	TGCAGCGTTGAGTCGACTAGTTTTGAGACCCAGTACTTC
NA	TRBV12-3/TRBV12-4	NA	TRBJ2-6	CASSLSAGTGANVLTF	TGTGCCAGCAGTCTTTCCGCAGGGACTGGGGCCAACGTCCTGACTTTC
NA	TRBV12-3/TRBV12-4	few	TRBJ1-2	CASTLRDVLQGYTF	TGTGCCAGCACCCTTAGAGACGTTTTGCAAGGCTACACCTTC
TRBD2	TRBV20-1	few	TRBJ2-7	CSARDHVLGTSEQYF	TGCAGTGCTAGAGATCACGTACTCGGGACTAGCGAGCAGTACTTC
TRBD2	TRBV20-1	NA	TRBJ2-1	CSARTSSNEQFF	TGCAGTGCTAGGACTAGCTCGAATGAGCAGTTCTTC
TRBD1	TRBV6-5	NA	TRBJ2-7	CASSARQGAAQYF	TGTGCCAGCAGTGCCCGACAGGGGGCCGCGCAGTACTTC
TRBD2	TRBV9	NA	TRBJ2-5	CASSVVGGGPQETQYF	TGTGCCAGCAGCGTAGTTGGGGGAGGGCCACAAGAGACCCAGTACTTC
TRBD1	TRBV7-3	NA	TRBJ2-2	CASSLNHGQGYTGELFF	TGTGCCAGCAGCTTAAACCACGGACAGGGGTACACCGGGGAGCTGTTTTTT
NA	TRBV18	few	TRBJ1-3	CASSPPSQTGNTVYF	TGTGCCAGCTCACCACCTTCCCAAACTGGAAACACCGTATATTTT
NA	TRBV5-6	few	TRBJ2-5	CASSLYYGETQCF	TGTGCCAGCAGCTTGTATTACGGGGAGACCCAGTGCTTC
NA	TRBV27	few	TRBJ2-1	CASKVASAMDEQFF	TGTGCCAGCAAGGTGGCTAGCGCGATGGATGAGCAGTTCTTC
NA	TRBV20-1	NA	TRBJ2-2	CSATAPFTGELFF	TGCAGTGCTACGGCACCCTTCACCGGGGAGCTGTTTTTT
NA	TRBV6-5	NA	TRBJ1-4	CASSYSGMTNEKLFF	TGTGCCAGCAGTTACTCAGGGATGACTAATGAAAAACTGTTTTTT
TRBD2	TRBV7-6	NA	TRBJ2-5	CASSTWTSQETQYF	TGTGCCAGCAGCACCTGGACTAGCCAAGAGACCCAGTACTTC
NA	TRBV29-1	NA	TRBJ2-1	CSVDIRGNEQFF	TGCAGCGTTGACATTCGGGGTAATGAGCAGTTCTTC
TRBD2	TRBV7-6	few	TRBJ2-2	CASSPLAGGPDGTGELFF	TGTGCCAGCAGCCCACTAGCGGGGGGGCCGGACGGTACCGGGGAGCTGTTTTTT
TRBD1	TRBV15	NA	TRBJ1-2	CATSTTGDRAPYGYTF	TGTGCCACCAGCACAACCGGGGACAGGGCCCCCTATGGCTACACCTTC
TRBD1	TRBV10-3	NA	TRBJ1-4	CAISDRVRTGEEKLFF	TGTGCCATCAGTGATCGGGTTAGGACAGGGGAAGAAAAACTGTTTTTT
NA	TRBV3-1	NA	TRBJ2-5	CASSSTLEFDAETQYF	TGTGCCAGCAGTTCGACTTTGGAGTTTGACGCGGAGACCCAGTACTTC
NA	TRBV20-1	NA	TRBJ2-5	CSARDLGWGKQETQYF	TGCAGTGCTAGAGATCTGGGTTGGGGGAAGCAAGAGACCCAGTACTTC
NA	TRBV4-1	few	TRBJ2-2	CASSQEFRLTGELFF	TGCGCCAGCAGCCAAGAATTTCGCCTCACCGGGGAGCTGTTTTTT
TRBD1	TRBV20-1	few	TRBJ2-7	CSAATGETYEQYF	TGCAGTGCAGCAACAGGGGAGACCTACGAGCAGTACTTC
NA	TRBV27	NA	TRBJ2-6	CASSQIFSGADVLTF	TGTGCCAGCAGTCAAATCTTCTCTGGGGCCGACGTCCTGACTTTC
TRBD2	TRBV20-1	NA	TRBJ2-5	CSARDLITGGGTQYF	TGCAGTGCTAGAGATCTAATTACGGGGGGAGGGACCCAGTACTTC
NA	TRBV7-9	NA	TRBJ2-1	CASSFGKGTSNEQFF	TGTGCCAGCAGCTTTGGCAAGGGGACGTCCAATGAGCAGTTCTTC
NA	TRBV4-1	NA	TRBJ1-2	CASSQEGRGGYAPAYGYTF	TGCGCCAGCAGCCAAGAAGGGCGGGGAGGCTATGCTCCCGCGTATGGCTACACCTTC
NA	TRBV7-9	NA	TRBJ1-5	CASSLGGYDQPQHF	TGTGCCAGCAGCTTAGGAGGGTATGATCAGCCCCAGCATTTT
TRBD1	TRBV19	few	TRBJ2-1	CASSESNYGQGNEQFF	TGTGCCAGTAGCGAAAGCAACTATGGACAGGGCAATGAGCAGTTCTTC
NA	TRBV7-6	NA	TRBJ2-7	CASSLATTGGDPPYERYF	TGTGCCAGCAGCTTAGCTACAACGGGCGGTGACCCGCCCTACGAGCGGTACTTC
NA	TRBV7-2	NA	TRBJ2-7	CASSLWATLGEEQYF	TGTGCCAGCAGTTTGTGGGCTACCTTAGGCGAGGAGCAGTACTTC
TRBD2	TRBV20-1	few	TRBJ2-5	CSARLAEYQETQYF	TGCAGTGCGAGACTAGCGGAGTACCAAGAGACCCAGTACTTC
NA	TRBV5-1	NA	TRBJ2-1	CASSFDRNLNNEQFF	TGCGCCAGCAGCTTCGATCGAAACCTAAACAATGAGCAGTTCTTC
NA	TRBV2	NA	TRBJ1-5	CASSEALGVLVNQPQHF	TGTGCCAGCAGTGAAGCGCTAGGGGTTTTGGTCAATCAGCCCCAGCATTTT
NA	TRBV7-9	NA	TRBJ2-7	CASSRGAYEQCF	TGTGCCAGCAGTCGAGGGGCCTACGAGCAGTGCTTC